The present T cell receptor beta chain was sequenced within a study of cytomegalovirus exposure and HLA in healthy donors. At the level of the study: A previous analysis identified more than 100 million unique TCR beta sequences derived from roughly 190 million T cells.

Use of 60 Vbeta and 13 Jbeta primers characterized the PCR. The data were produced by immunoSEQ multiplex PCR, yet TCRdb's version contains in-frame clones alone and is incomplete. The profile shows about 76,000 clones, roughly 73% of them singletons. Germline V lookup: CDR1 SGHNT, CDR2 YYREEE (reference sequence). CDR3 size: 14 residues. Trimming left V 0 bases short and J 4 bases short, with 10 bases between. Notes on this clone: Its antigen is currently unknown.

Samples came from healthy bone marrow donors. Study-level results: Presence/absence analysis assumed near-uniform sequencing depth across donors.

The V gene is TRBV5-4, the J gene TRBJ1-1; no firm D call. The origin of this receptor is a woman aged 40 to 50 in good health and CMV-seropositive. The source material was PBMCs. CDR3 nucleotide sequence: TGTGCCAGCAGCTTGGACCGGTTCCCCACTGAAGCTTTCTTT. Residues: CASSLDRFPTEAFF.